These 20 T cell receptor beta chains were all obtained from the same sample, sequenced in a study of T cell responses to AZD1222 COVID-19 vaccine. Generated by immunoSEQ multiplex PCR, the TCRdb table keeps only in-frame clones and is missing some. The table shows 75,000 to 100,000 clones, with around nine tenths occurring only once. The sequenced sample was peripheral blood, obtained on day 0 of AZD1222 vaccination. These receptors were collected from an adult in good health.

The gene calls are TRBV28 and TRBJ1-1; D ambiguous. CDR1 is MDHEN, CDR2 SYDVKM, per germline. The length of the CDR3 is 15 residues. The ends were cut back, 6 bases at V and 4 bases at J, with 18 bases in the middle. The CDR3 protein is CASRKPGRGGTEAFF. CDR3 coding DNA: TGTGCCAGCAGAAAACCCGGGAGAGGAGGCACTGAAGCTTTCTTT.

This clone appeared once. This sample includes further DNA sequences coding for the same CDR3. J is TRBJ2-7 and V is TRBV18; D unresolved. This CDR3 contains 12 residues. Germline CDR1 KGHSH, CDR2 LQKENI. V was trimmed by 3 bases and J by 1 base, leaving 4 bases between them. This CDR3 is CASSPSSYEQYF. The CDR3 DNA is TGTGCCAGCTCACCCTCATCCTACGAGCAGTACTTC. The whole variable domain, remainder taken from reference TRBV18 and TRBJ2-7, is NAGVMQNPRHLVRRRGQEARLRCSPMKGHSHVYWYRQLPEEGLKFMVYLQKENIIDESGMPKERFSAEFPKEGPSILRIQQVVRGDSAAYFCASSPSSYEQYFGPGTRLTVT.

V is TRBV5-4 and J is TRBJ2-1; 10 nucleotides align to TRBD1. Losses at the gene ends were 2 bases for V and 5 bases for J; bases not matched to a gene: 4. The length of the CDR3 is 15 residues. Germline V gene data show CDR1 as SGHNT and CDR2 as YYREEE (reference sequence). The CDR3 is CASSLGQGDHNEQFF. CDR3 nucleotides: TGTGCCAGCAGCTTAGGACAGGGGGACCACAATGAGCAGTTCTTC.

The V call is TRBV7-8, the J call TRBJ2-2, with D uncertain. The germline V gene encodes CDR1 SGHVS and CDR2 FQNEAQ. The CDR3 runs to 14 residues. V lost 3 bases, J lost 4 bases, and 9 bases lay in between. CDR3 residues: CASSFRVGTGELFF. Here the CDR3 DNA reads TGTGCCAGCAGCTTTCGGGTGGGCACCGGGGAGCTGTTTTTT.

The chain's CDR3 is CATRESYNSPLHF. The DNA of the CDR3 is TGTGCCACCAGAGAGTCCTATAATTCACCCCTCCACTTT. This sequence joins TRBV15 and TRBJ1-6; D is unresolved. Germline CDR1 and CDR2: LNHNV and YYDKDF (reference sequence). The CDR3 has 13 residues. Trimming pared 6 bases from V and 1 base from J, leaving 4 bases between.

This chain uses TRBV5-6 with TRBJ2-5; unclear D gene. The CDR3 loop spans 14 amino acids. Trimming cost V 2 bases and J 3 bases, with 11 bases left between them. From germline, CDR1 is SGHDT and CDR2 YYEEEE. CDR3 sequence: CASSFTGTKETQYF. The CDR3 coding sequence is TGTGCCAGCAGCTTTACGGGCACCAAAGAGACCCAGTACTTC.

This chain links TRBV5-6 with TRBJ1-4; D gene uncertain. V was clipped by 0 bases and J by 0 bases, with 6 bases between them. Germline V gives CDR1 SGHDT, CDR2 YYEEEE. The CDR3 sequence is 15 residues long. CDR3 region: CASSLAGATNEKLFF. CDR3 nucleotide sequence: TGTGCCAGCAGCTTGGCGGGCGCAACTAATGAAAAACTGTTTTTT.

V and J are TRBV5-1 and TRBJ2-3; TRBD1 matches at 8 bases. Looked up from germline, CDR1 is SGHRS and CDR2 is YFSETQ. The CDR3 spans 16 residues. V lost 4 bases and J lost 1; bases outside the gene matches: 8. The CDR3 loop reads CASSIGTGGRTDTQYF. CDR3 in DNA: TGCGCCAGCAGCATCGGAACAGGGGGTCGCACAGATACGCAGTATTTT.

The chain is built from TRBV6-1 and TRBJ1-5; 11 nucleotides align to TRBD1. Germline CDR1 MNHNS, CDR2 SASEGT. With V trimmed by 4 bases and J by 9 bases, 11 bases remained unmatched. The CDR3 contains 16 residues. This CDR3 reads CASSGGTGGPSWPQHF. The CDR3 DNA follows: TGTGCCAGCAGTGGGGGGACAGGGGGTCCTTCATGGCCCCAGCATTTT.

The V gene is TRBV9, the J gene TRBJ1-2; 9 nucleotides line up with TRBD1. This CDR3 spans 15 amino acids. J was trimmed by 2 bases and V by 3 bases; bases with no gene match: 5. CDR1 is SGDLS and CDR2 is YYNGEE in the germline V gene. DNA of the CDR3: TGTGCCAGCAGCGCCCGGGACAGGGCCAACTATGGCTACACCTTC. This sequence encodes CASSARDRANYGYTF. Filled out from reference TRBV9 and TRBJ1-2, the complete variable domain reads DSGVTQTPKHLITATGQRVTLRCSPRSGDLSVYWYQQSLDQGLQFLIQYYNGEERAKGNILERFSAQQFPDLHSELNLSSLELGDSALYFCASSARDRANYGYTFGSGTRLTVV.

This chain joins TRBV19 and TRBJ1-1; possibly TRBD1 for D (5 bases). Germline lookup yields CDR1 LNHDA and CDR2 SQIVND (reference sequence). CDR3 size: 12 residues. The V end was cut by 5 bases, the J end by 4 bases, with 8 bases between. CDR3 nucleotides: TGTGCCAGTAGTCTCGGGACCACTGAAGCTTTCTTT. Its protein is CASSLGTTEAFF.

V usage is TRBV6-5 and J usage is TRBJ2-1; the D gene is possibly TRBD1 (5 bases). Trimming cost V 6 bases and J 7 bases, with 19 bases left between them. The length of the CDR3 is 15 residues. Germline V gene sequence: CDR1 MNHEY, CDR2 SVGAGI. DNA of the CDR3: TGTGCCAGCAGCCAGGGCCCGATCCCTCGTAATGAGCAGTTCTTC. This gives the protein CASSQGPIPRNEQFF.

The CDR3 coding sequence is TGTGCCAGCAGCCTGGGGTCCGACGGAGAGACCCAGTACTTC. Amino acid sequence: CASSLGSDGETQYF. The V and J genes are TRBV5-6 and TRBJ2-5, with D unresolved. Germline V lookup: CDR1 SGHDT, CDR2 YYEEEE. CDR3 length: 14 amino acids. The ends were cut back, 4 bases at V and 4 bases at J, with 14 bases in the middle.

This sequence joins TRBV7-3 and TRBJ2-1; 13 bases match TRBD2. The CDR3 sequence is 15 residues long. V trimming: 4 bases; J trimming: 7 bases; junction bases outside the gene matches: 4. Germline loops: CDR1 SGHTA, CDR2 FQGTGA. This CDR3 is CASSWTSGSTNEQFF. Written as DNA, the CDR3 is TGTGCCAGCAGCTGGACTAGCGGGAGTACGAATGAGCAGTTCTTC.

The chain links TRBV21-1 to TRBJ1-4. TRBV21-1 is a known pseudogene. CDR3 length: 15 amino acids. Here the CDR3 reads CASSKAGIANEKLFF. As DNA, the CDR3 is TGTGCCAGCAGCAAAGCGGGGATTGCTAATGAAAAACTGTTTTTT.

The chain couples TRBV21-1 to TRBJ1-1; the D segment call TRBD1 is taken from the table without a DNA check. TRBV21-1 is recorded as a pseudogene. The CDR3 is made up of 19 amino acids. DNA for the CDR3: TGTGCCAGCAGCAAAGGCGGGCCCGGGACAGGGTTAGTGAACACTGAAGCTTTCTTT. It specifies CASSKGGPGTGLVNTEAFF.

The chain is built from TRBV5-8 and TRBJ2-3; 10 bases map to TRBD1. The V segment lost 0 bases and the J segment 7 bases; nucleotides outside the gene matches: 2. CDR3 length equals 14 residues. Germline values: CDR1 SGHTS, CDR2 YDEGEE. The CDR3 loop is CASSLGQGAHTQYF. Here the CDR3 DNA reads TGTGCCAGCAGCTTGGGACAGGGGGCTCATACGCAGTATTTT.

V usage is TRBV3-1 (or the pseudogene TRBV3-2) and J usage is TRBJ2-3; 11 positions match TRBD2. The V and J ends lost 1 base and 2 bases, in that order; junction bases with no gene match: 2. The CDR3 is 16 amino acids. Germline V CDR1 and CDR2: LGHDT, YNNKEL (reference sequence). This chain's CDR3 is CASSQVAGGPTDTQYF. In DNA form, the CDR3 reads TGTGCCAGCAGCCAAGTAGCGGGAGGGCCCACAGATACGCAGTATTTT.

The chain combines TRBV24-1 with TRBJ2-1, with TRBD2 identical over 7 bases. J lost 13 bases, V lost 4 bases, and 6 bases had no gene match. Germline CDR1 reads KGHDR; CDR2 reads SFDVKD. The CDR3 is 12 residues long. DNA of the CDR3: TGTGCCACCAGTGAGTCTGGACTAGATCAGTTCTTC. It translates to CATSESGLDQFF.

The chain links TRBV24-1 to TRBJ2-1; TRBD2 matches at 15 bases. The junction had 18 bases not matched to a gene; V was cut back by 3 bases and J by 1 base. The CDR3 covers 23 residues. Germline values: CDR1 KGHDR, CDR2 SFDVKD. This CDR3 is CATSDTVQETGLAGGLSYNEQFF. The DNA for the CDR3 is TGTGCCACCAGTGATACAGTTCAGGAGACGGGACTAGCGGGAGGTTTGTCCTACAATGAGCAGTTCTTC.